The sequence of this T cell receptor (beta chain) was determined in a study of blood T cell repertoires in COVID-19. Seattle patient enrollment occurred during active infection, with longitudinal follow-up thereafter. Trimming took off 0 bases at V and 4 bases at J, with 16 bases between the two ends. Germline CDR1 reads SGHDN; CDR2 reads FVKESK. The CDR3 spans 17 residues. Authors' methods: For nucleated cells, counts were estimated from reference gene primer amplification. Generated by immunoSEQ multiplex PCR, the TCRdb table keeps only in-frame clones and is missing some. V and J calls and clone size are as listed in that table; D and trimming were resolved from the DNA. The sample yields about 330,000 clones, 87% seen once.

The TCR was taken from a man aged 25 to 45 with COVID-19, enrolled during active disease. This chain connects TRBV14 to TRBJ2-1; TRBD2 might be the D (6 bases). Sequencing was done on a sample of peripheral blood. CDR3 sequence: CASSQEPGYRGYNEQFF. CDR3 in DNA: TGTGCCAGCAGCCAAGAACCTGGGTATCGGGGGTACAATGAGCAGTTCTTC.